This T cell receptor (beta chain) emerged from a study of TIL therapy for anti-PD-1-resistant metastatic lung cancer. Study-wide background: Tumors carried a median roughly 1.5 non-synonymous mutations per megabase. Study results and caveats: Treatment-naive, never-smoker and oncogene-addicted patients were overrepresented in this highly selected cohort.

The libraries were made with immunoSEQ v3. Each library reached some 2 million read pairs, or about 5-6.5 million at deep level. Data came from immunoSEQ multiplex PCR; TCRdb stores just in-frame clones and leaves some out. The table lists some 26,000 clones, under 80% of them singletons. The time point is: pre-treatment sample, taken before nivolumab and TIL therapy. Pleural nodules or supraclavicular lymph nodes made up most of the excised metastases sampled. Patients then received nivolumab; progressors got lymphodepletion, TIL and IL-2. The V end lost 4 bases, the J end lost 3 bases, and 4 bases lay between the germline ends. This CDR3 comprises 12 residues. Germline CDR1 SEHNR, CDR2 FQNEAQ (reference sequence). This clone was detected only a few times. Its target is not known.

The sequence derives from a woman aged 25-80 years with non-small cell lung cancer. This chain joins TRBV7-9 and TRBJ1-5; D is ambiguous. Source: tumor tissue, taken at baseline. CDR3 DNA: TGTGCCAGCAGCTCCGACAATCAGCCCCAGCATTTT. This codes for CASSSDNQPQHF.